The 21 T cell receptor beta chains in this list originate from one sample, sequenced in a study of shared clonotypes between healthy human individuals. The assay was immunoSEQ multiplex PCR, and TCRdb's table has in-frame clones only and misses some. The sample has more than 2,000,000 clones; approximately 92% are singletons. Sequences were obtained from naive CD4+ T cells sorted from blood. As to subset: CD45RA+ positively selected. All receptors come from a man aged 18-30 years in good health.

The chain combines TRBV7-2 with TRBJ2-7, with 7 bases matching TRBD2. In germline, CDR1 is SGHTA, CDR2 FQGNSA. The junction had 13 bases not matched to a gene; V was cut back by 10 bases and J by 13 bases. The length of the CDR3 is 11 residues. The CDR3 bases are TGTGCCACTGGGGGGGAGGGAGAACCCTACTTC. The encoded protein is CATGGEGEPYF.

The rearrangement uses TRBV5-1 and TRBJ1-1; D is unclear. Germline V lookup: CDR1 SGHRS, CDR2 YFSETQ. The V end was cut by 0 bases, the J end by 6 bases, with 12 bases between. The CDR3 loop spans 14 amino acids. CDR3 sequence: CASSLASVGAEAFF. The CDR3 DNA reads as TGCGCCAGCAGCTTGGCTTCCGTCGGTGCTGAAGCTTTCTTT.

The V call is TRBV19, the J call TRBJ1-3; TRBD1 is a possible D gene (6 bases). CDR3 size: 16 residues. The germline V gene has CDR1 LNHDA and CDR2 SQIVND (reference sequence). The V end was cut by 4 bases, the J end by 0 bases, with 13 bases between. CDR3 sequence reads: CASSTTGSTSGNTIYF. The CDR3 coding sequence is TGTGCCAGTAGTACGACAGGTTCGACCTCTGGAAACACCATATATTTT.

This clone appeared once. The rearrangement uses TRBV5-1 and TRBJ1-1; the match to TRBD1 covers 8 bases. The CDR3 consists of 16 residues. Germline values: CDR1 SGHRS, CDR2 YFSETQ. V trimming: 1 base; J trimming: 5 bases; junction bases outside the gene matches: 10. CDR3 in DNA: TGCGCCAGCAGCTTGTCGGAGGCCAGGGGGCGGACTGAAGCTTTCTTT. As protein: CASSLSEARGRTEAFF.

Worth noting for this clone: Distinct nucleotide sequences in the sample also encode this CDR3. The genes are TRBV5-1 and TRBJ2-5; D is possibly TRBD1 (5 bases). CDR1 is SGHRS, CDR2 YFSETQ, per germline. The CDR3 loop spans 14 amino acids. V was trimmed by 0 bases and J by 5 bases, leaving 11 bases between them. CDR3 coding DNA: TGCGCCAGCAGCTTGGGGGGCCTGGGGGAGACCCAGTACTTC. Translation: CASSLGGLGETQYF.

The CDR3 nucleotides are TGCAGCGTTGAAGGGCCTGGGGAGCAGTACTTC. Its protein product is CSVEGPGEQYF. V usage is TRBV29-1 and J usage is TRBJ2-7; D is ambiguous. From germline, CDR1 is SQVTM and CDR2 ANQGSEA. Between the trimmed V and J ends, which lost 1 base and 7 bases, there was a span of 8 bases. The CDR3 is 11 residues long.

The rearrangement joins TRBV2 to TRBJ2-2; 8 bases are a match to TRBD2. The junction had 6 bases not matched to a gene; V was cut back by 6 bases and J by 6 bases. Germline V gene sequence: CDR1 SNHLY, CDR2 FYNNEI. The CDR3 has 14 residues. In DNA form, the CDR3 reads TGTGCCAGCAGCGGGAGGGCCATTTCCGGGGAGCTGTTTTTT. The encoded protein is CASSGRAISGELFF.

This chain links TRBV6-4 with TRBJ1-5; D gene ambiguous. Trimming pared 3 bases from V and 6 bases from J, leaving 6 bases between. CDR3 length: 12 amino acids. Germline V gene lookup returns CDR1 MRHNA and CDR2 SNTAGT. The CDR3 DNA reads TGTGCCAGCAGTGAGAATGGTCAGCCCCAGCATTTT. Residues: CASSENGQPQHF.

The rearrangement uses TRBV6-5 and TRBJ2-5, with 12 bases lining up with TRBD1. The CDR3 runs 16 residues. Per germline, CDR1 MNHEY and CDR2 SVGAGI. V shed 2 bases and J 6 bases; nucleotides not matched to a gene: 7. In DNA form, the CDR3 reads TGTGCCAGCAGTTACACCGGGACAGGGGGCTTAAAGACCCAGTACTTC. Protein product: CASSYTGTGGLKTQYF.

The chain has TRBV27 and TRBJ2-6; the D gene is possibly TRBD2 (6 bases). This CDR3 region has 18 residues. Germline V gene data show CDR1 as MNHEY and CDR2 as SMNVEV (reference sequence). The V end lost 7 bases, the J end lost 2 bases, and 21 bases lay between the germline ends. DNA of the CDR3: TGTGCCAGCACCTTGGGACTTCCAAATGCCCCTGGGGCCAACGTCCTGACTTTC. It is translated as CASTLGLPNAPGANVLTF.

J is TRBJ2-2 and V is TRBV6-1; TRBD2 matches 10 bases. The CDR3 length is 15 residues. Germline trimming cut 5 bases from V and 5 bases from J; bases unmatched to any gene: 5. Germline V gene sequence: CDR1 MNHNS, CDR2 SASEGT. The CDR3 reads CASSQQAGGTGELFF. CDR3 nucleotide sequence: TGTGCCAGCAGTCAACAAGCGGGGGGGACCGGGGAGCTGTTTTTT.

The CDR3 loop is CASRGGGLGSGNTIYF. CDR3 DNA: TGTGCCAGCAGGGGAGGAGGGTTAGGGTCTGGAAACACCATATATTTT. The gene calls are TRBV28 and TRBJ1-3; D is ambiguous. V lost 6 bases and J 1 base, leaving 16 bases between the germline ends. The germline gives CDR1 MDHEN, CDR2 SYDVKM. The length of the CDR3 is 16 residues.

The CDR3 reads CASSWTAQNTEAFF. CDR3 in DNA: TGCGCCAGCAGCTGGACAGCCCAGAACACTGAAGCTTTCTTT. The V gene is TRBV10-2, the J gene TRBJ1-1; TRBD1 might be the D (6 bases). Trimming stripped 6 bases from V and 1 base from J, with 12 bases between. The CDR3 spans 14 residues. The germline gives CDR1 WSHSY, CDR2 SAAADI.

The rearrangement joins TRBV27 to TRBJ1-4; 9 bases fit TRBD1. With 6 bases clipped from V and 7 bases from J, the junction kept 24 bases outside the gene matches. The CDR3 is made up of 20 amino acids. CDR1 and CDR2 (germline): MNHEY, SMNVEV (reference sequence). The CDR3 loop reads CASSTNARTGALPVGEKLFF. CDR3 DNA: TGTGCCAGCAGCACCAATGCCCGGACAGGGGCTCTACCTGTGGGTGAAAAACTGTTTTTT. Looking up the rest from reference TRBV27 and TRBJ1-4 gives the full variable domain: EAQVTQNPRYLITVTGKKLTVTCSQNMNHEYMSWYRQDPGLGLRQIYYSMNVEVTDKGDVPEGYKVSRKEKRNFPLILESPSPNQTSLYFCASSTNARTGALPVGEKLFFGSGTQLSVL.

This chain links TRBV6-5 with TRBJ1-2, with TRBD1 identical over 7 bases. The ends lost 2 bases at V and 4 bases at J; junction bases unmatched: 1. The length of the CDR3 is 13 residues. Germline V gives CDR1 MNHEY, CDR2 SVGAGI. CDR3 in DNA: TGTGCCAGCAGTTACACAGGGGCCTATGGCTACACCTTC. As protein: CASSYTGAYGYTF.

The V gene is TRBV6-5, the J gene TRBJ1-5; 7 bases are shared with TRBD1. From germline, CDR1 is MNHEY and CDR2 SVGAGI. This CDR3 is built from 14 residues. With 6 bases clipped from V and 12 bases from J, the junction kept 14 bases outside the gene matches. CDR3 coding DNA: TGTGCCAGCAGCACGTTTGAGGGGGCGCGGCGCCAGCATTTT. It codes for CASSTFEGARRQHF.

The rearrangement links TRBV2 to TRBJ1-6; a possible D gene is TRBD1 (5 bases). The CDR3 loop spans 15 amino acids. Germline V gene data show CDR1 as SNHLY and CDR2 as FYNNEI. Deletions cut 7 bases from V and 14 bases from J, with 24 bases between. CDR3 in amino acids: CASNEFGTPGGSLHF. CDR3 DNA: TGTGCCAGCAACGAGTTCGGCACTCCCGGGGGGTCCCTCCACTTT.

V usage is TRBV13 and J usage is TRBJ2-5; a weak D match, TRBD2 (5 bases). The CDR3 contains 14 residues. Germline V gives CDR1 PRHDT, CDR2 FYEKMQ (reference sequence). V gave up 5 bases and J gave up 4 bases, with 14 bases separating them. Here the CDR3 reads CASSRLAAGETQYF. The DNA of the CDR3 is TGTGCCAGCAGCCGCCTGGCCGCGGGAGAGACCCAGTACTTC.

V is TRBV7-6 and J is TRBJ1-1, with D possibly TRBD1 on 5 matching bases. The CDR3 is 15 residues long. Germline lookup yields CDR1 SGHVS and CDR2 FNYEAQ. V lost 0 bases to trimming and J lost 7 bases, with 15 bases between them. The CDR3: CASSLAGGKTNEAFF. The CDR3 region has the DNA TGTGCCAGCAGCTTAGCGGGGGGGAAGACCAATGAAGCTTTCTTT.

The rearrangement links TRBV10-3 to TRBJ1-2; possible D gene TRBD1, 5 bases. V was trimmed by 0 bases and J by 6 bases, leaving 11 bases between them. The CDR3 totals 14 residues. The V gene's germline CDR1 is ENHRY and CDR2 SYGVKD. The CDR3 region has the DNA TGTGCCATCAGTGAGTCGGAGTCAGGGAATGGCTACACCTTC. Protein: CAISESESGNGYTF.

V gene TRBV4-1 combines with J gene TRBJ2-5, with D possibly called TRBD1 or TRBD2 (5 bases each). Trimming pared 4 bases from V and 1 base from J, leaving 16 bases between. CDR1 and CDR2 from the germline V gene are MGHRA and YSYEKL. The CDR3 is 16 amino acids. CDR3 residues: CASSPREGMIQETQYF. The CDR3 DNA reads TGCGCCAGCAGCCCGAGAGAGGGGATGATCCAAGAGACCCAGTACTTC.